The rows below give T cell receptor beta chains drawn from one sample of a study of neurological immune-mediated disorders. MiXCR was run by TCRdb on the 5' RACE reads, yielding one entry per CDR3 protein. Of fewer than 25,000 distinct CDR3 sequences in the sample, 10% to 15% were seen once. The sample taken for sequencing was PBMCs. These receptors were obtained from a woman aged 60 to 75 with HTLV-1-associated myelopathy (HAM/TSP). Both conserved end residues are part of each CDR3. D genes are given only for firm matches. For some rows the clone size is stated as once, few or many, or as a class when expanded; others skip it.

>15|many|-|TRBJ1-3|TRBV12-3/TRBV12-4
CASSSNQGNRNTIYF
TGTGCCAGCAGTTCAAATCAGGGGAATAGAAACACCATATATTTT
>13|-|-|TRBJ2-4|TRBV5-1
CASSLLLGGIQYF
TGCGCCAGCAGCTTGTTGTTGGGAGGTATTCAGTACTTC
>15|many|-|TRBJ1-2|TRBV7-2
CASSLGHPANYGYTF
TGTGCCAGCAGCTTAGGACACCCAGCTAACTATGGCTACACCTTC
>15|few|-|TRBJ2-2|TRBV24-1
CATSERGLNTGELFF
TGTGCCACCAGTGAGAGGGGACTTAACACCGGGGAGCTGTTTTTT
>16|many|TRBD2|TRBJ2-1|TRBV20-1
CSASPGLAGPRNEQFF
TGCAGTGCTAGTCCCGGACTAGCGGGGCCGAGAAATGAGCAGTTCTTC
>14|-|-|TRBJ2-2|TRBV6-1
CASRDRRLSGELFF
TGTGCCAGCAGGGACCGCCGCCTATCCGGGGAGCTGTTTTTT
>20|many|TRBD1|TRBJ2-3|TRBV7-2
CASSLVPTGTGGEGTDTQYF
TGTGCCAGCAGCTTAGTACCTACCGGGACAGGGGGCGAAGGCACAGATACGCAGTATTTT
>13|large|-|TRBJ2-3|TRBV20-1
CSVRGVNTDTQYF
TGCAGTGTAAGGGGGGTGAACACAGATACGCAGTATTTT
>11|many|-|TRBJ2-7|TRBV7-9
CASSPNYEQYF
TGTGCCAGCAGCCCGAATTACGAGCAGTACTTC
>14|many|-|TRBJ2-7|TRBV3-1
CASSQVVGAHEQYF
TGTGCCAGCAGCCAAGTGGTGGGGGCCCACGAGCAGTACTTC
>14|few|TRBD2|TRBJ2-7|TRBV19
CASSMTSGRAEQYF
TGTGCCAGTAGTATGACTAGCGGCCGGGCCGAGCAGTACTTC
>12|many|-|TRBJ1-5|TRBV5-1
CASSLEGQPQHF
TGCGCCAGCAGCTTGGAGGGTCAGCCCCAGCATTTT
>15|many|-|TRBJ2-3|TRBV20-1
CSARDALTRTDTQYF
TGCAGTGCTAGAGACGCCCTAACCCGCACAGATACGCAGTATTTT
>15|medium-sized|TRBD2|TRBJ2-1|TRBV9
CASSVELAAHNEQFF
TGTGCCAGCAGCGTAGAACTAGCGGCTCACAATGAGCAGTTCTTC
>13|many|TRBD2|TRBJ2-7|TRBV20-1
CSALLAESYEQYF
TGCAGTGCCTTACTAGCGGAATCCTACGAGCAGTACTTC
>13|many|-|TRBJ1-1|TRBV7-2
CASSLKGDTEAFF
TGTGCCAGCAGCTTGAAGGGAGACACTGAAGCTTTCTTT
>16|many|TRBD2|TRBJ2-7|TRBV6-2/TRBV6-3
CASSQQVIAGAYEQYF
TGTGCCAGCAGCCAGCAGGTGATAGCGGGGGCCTACGAGCAGTACTTC
>13|-|-|TRBJ2-7|TRBV7-2
CASSLDRDSEQYF
TGTGCCAGCAGCTTAGATCGGGACTCTGAGCAGTACTTC
>13|-|-|TRBJ2-2|TRBV19
CASKPGNTGELFF
TGTGCCAGTAAGCCAGGGAACACCGGGGAGCTGTTTTTT